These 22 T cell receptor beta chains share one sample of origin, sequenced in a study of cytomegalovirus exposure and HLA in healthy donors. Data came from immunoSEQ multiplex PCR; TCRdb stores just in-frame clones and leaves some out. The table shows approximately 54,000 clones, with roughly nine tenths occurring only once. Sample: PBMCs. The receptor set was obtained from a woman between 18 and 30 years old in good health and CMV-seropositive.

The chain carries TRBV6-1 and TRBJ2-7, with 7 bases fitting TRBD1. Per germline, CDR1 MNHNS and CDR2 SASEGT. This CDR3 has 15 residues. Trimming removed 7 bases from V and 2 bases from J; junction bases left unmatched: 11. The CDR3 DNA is TGTGCCAGCACCGAAGGGACAGCTGCTACCTACGAGCAGTACTTC. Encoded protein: CASTEGTAATYEQYF.

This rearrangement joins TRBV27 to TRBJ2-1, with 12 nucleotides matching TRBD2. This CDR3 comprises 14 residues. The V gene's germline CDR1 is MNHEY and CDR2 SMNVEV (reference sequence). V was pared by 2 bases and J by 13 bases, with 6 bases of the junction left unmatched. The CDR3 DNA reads TGTGCCAGCAGTTTAATATCTAGCGGGGGGGATCAGTTCTTC. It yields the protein CASSLISSGGDQFF.

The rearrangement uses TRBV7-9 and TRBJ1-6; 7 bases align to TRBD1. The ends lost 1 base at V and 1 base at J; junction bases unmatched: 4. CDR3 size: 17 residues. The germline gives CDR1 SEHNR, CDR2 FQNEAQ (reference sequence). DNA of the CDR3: TGTGCCAGCAGCTTAGTGACAGGGAGTTCCTATAATTCACCCCTCCACTTT. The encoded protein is CASSLVTGSSYNSPLHF.

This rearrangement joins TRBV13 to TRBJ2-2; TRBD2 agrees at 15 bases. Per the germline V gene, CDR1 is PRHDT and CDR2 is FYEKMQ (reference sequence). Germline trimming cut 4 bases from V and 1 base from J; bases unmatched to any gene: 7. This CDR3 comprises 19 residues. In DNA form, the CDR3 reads TGTGCCAGCAGCTCAGAGGGACTAGCGGGGGGCCTGAACACCGGGGAGCTGTTTTTT. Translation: CASSSEGLAGGLNTGELFF. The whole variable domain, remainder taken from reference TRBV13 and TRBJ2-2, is AAGVIQSPRHLIKEKRETATLKCYPIPRHDTVYWYQQGPGQDPQFLISFYEKMQSDKGSIPDRFSAQQFSDYHSELNMSSLELGDSALYFCASSSEGLAGGLNTGELFFGEGSRLTVL.

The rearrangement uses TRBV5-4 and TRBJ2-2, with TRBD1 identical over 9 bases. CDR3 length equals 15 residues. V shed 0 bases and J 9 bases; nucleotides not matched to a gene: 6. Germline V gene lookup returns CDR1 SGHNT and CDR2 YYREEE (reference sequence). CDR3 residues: CASSLGGQGSRELFF. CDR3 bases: TGTGCCAGCAGCTTGGGCGGACAGGGGAGCCGGGAGCTGTTTTTT.

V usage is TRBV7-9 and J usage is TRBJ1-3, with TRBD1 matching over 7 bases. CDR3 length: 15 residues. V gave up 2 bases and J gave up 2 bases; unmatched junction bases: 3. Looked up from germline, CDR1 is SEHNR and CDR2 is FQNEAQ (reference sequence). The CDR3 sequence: CASSLKGAPGNTIYF. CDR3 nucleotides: TGTGCCAGCAGCTTAAAGGGGGCCCCTGGAAACACCATATATTTT.

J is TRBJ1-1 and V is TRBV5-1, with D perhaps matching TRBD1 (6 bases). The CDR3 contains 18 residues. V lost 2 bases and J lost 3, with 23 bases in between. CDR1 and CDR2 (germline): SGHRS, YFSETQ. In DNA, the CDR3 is TGCGCCAGCAGCTTCGGGTTGGGGAGCAGGGGCAGGGACACTGAAGCTTTCTTT. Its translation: CASSFGLGSRGRDTEAFF.

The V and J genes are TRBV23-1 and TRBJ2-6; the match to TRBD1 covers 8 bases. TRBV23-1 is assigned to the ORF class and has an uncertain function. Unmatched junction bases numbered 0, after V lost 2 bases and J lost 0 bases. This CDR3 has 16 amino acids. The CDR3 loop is CASSQGQGSGANVLTF. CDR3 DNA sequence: TGCGCCAGCAGTCAAGGACAGGGCTCTGGGGCCAACGTCCTGACTTTC.

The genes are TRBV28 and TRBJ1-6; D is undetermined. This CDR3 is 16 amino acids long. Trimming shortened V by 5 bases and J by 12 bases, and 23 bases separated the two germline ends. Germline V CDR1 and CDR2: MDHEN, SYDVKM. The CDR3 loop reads CASSTLVTVPSRPLHF. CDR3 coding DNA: TGTGCCAGCAGTACTTTAGTGACTGTCCCATCGAGACCCCTCCACTTT. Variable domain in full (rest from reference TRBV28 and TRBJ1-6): DVKVTQSSRYLVKRTGEKVFLECVQDMDHENMFWYRQDPGLGLRLIYFSYDVKMKEKGDIPEGYSVSREKKERFSLILESASTNQTSMYLCASSTLVTVPSRPLHFGNGTRLTVT.

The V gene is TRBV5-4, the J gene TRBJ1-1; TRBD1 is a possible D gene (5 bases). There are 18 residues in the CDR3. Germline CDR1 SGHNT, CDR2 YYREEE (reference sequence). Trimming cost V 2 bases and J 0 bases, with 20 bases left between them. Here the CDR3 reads CASSFIEGGVIVNTEAFF. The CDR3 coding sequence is TGTGCCAGCAGCTTTATAGAGGGAGGGGTGATCGTGAACACTGAAGCTTTCTTT.

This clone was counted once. CDR3 nucleotides: TGTGCCAGCAGAAGTTCTAGCGGGGGGGCTCGGACGGAGACCCAGTACTTC. It specifies CASRSSSGGARTETQYF. J is TRBJ2-5 and V is TRBV5-4; the match to TRBD2 covers 12 bases. Germline CDR1 is SGHNT and CDR2 is YYREEE (reference sequence). V trimming: 5 bases; J trimming: 5 bases; junction bases outside the gene matches: 13. The CDR3 covers 17 residues.

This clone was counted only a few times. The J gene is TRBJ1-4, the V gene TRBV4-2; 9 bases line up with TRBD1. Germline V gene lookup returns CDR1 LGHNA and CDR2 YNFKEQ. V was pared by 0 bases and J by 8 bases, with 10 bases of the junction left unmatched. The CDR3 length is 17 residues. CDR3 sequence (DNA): TGTGCCAGCAGCCAAGACCCCCCGGGACAGGGTGGCGAAAAACTGTTTTTT. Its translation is CASSQDPPGQGGEKLFF.

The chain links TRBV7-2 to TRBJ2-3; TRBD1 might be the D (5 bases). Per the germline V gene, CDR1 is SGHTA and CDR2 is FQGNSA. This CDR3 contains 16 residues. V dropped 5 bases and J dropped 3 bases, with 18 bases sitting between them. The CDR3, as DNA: TGTGCCAGCAGCGGAATTACAGGTGTAGGGACAGATACGCAGTATTTT. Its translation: CASSGITGVGTDTQYF.

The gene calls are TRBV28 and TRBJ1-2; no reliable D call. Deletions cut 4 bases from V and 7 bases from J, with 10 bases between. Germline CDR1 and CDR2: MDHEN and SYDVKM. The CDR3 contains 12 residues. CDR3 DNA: TGTGCCAGCAGTTCTCCGGTGCGTGGCTACACCTTC. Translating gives CASSSPVRGYTF.

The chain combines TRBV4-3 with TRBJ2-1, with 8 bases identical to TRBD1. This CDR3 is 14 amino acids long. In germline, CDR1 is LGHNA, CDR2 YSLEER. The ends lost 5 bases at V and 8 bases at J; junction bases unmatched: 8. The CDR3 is CASSSLTGDYEQFF. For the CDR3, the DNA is TGCGCCAGCAGCTCACTGACAGGGGACTATGAGCAGTTCTTC.

CDR3 nucleotide sequence: TGTGCCAGCAGCCCCCGGGAGGGGACTAACACTGAAGCTTTCTTT. Its translation: CASSPREGTNTEAFF. This chain uses TRBV7-9 with TRBJ1-1, with TRBD1 as a possible D gene (5 bases). Trimming removed 5 bases at V and 2 bases at J, with 15 bases between. Germline V gives CDR1 SEHNR, CDR2 FQNEAQ (reference sequence). The CDR3 is 15 amino acids.

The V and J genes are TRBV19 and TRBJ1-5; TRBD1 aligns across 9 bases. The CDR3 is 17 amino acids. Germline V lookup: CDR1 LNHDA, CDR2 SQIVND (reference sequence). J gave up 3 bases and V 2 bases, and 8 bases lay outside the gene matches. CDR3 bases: TGTGCCAGTAGTATAAGTACAGGGGGCCCTTCCAATCAGCCCCAGCATTTT. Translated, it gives CASSISTGGPSNQPQHF. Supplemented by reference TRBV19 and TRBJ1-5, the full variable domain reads DGGITQSPKYLFRKEGQNVTLSCEQNLNHDAMYWYRQDPGQGLRLIYYSQIVNDFQKGDIAEGYSVSREKKESFPLTVTSAQKNPTAFYLCASSISTGGPSNQPQHFGDGTRLSIL.

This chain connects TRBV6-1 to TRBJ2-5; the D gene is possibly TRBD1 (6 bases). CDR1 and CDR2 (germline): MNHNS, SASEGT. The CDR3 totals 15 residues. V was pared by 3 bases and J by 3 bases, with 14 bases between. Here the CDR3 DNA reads TGTGCCAGCAGTGATAGGGACAAGTGGGAAGAGACCCAGTACTTC. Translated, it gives CASSDRDKWEETQYF.

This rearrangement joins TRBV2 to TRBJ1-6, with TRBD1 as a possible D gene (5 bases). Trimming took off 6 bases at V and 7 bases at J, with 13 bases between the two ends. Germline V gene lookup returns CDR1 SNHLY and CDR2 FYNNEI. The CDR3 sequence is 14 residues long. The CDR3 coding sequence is TGTGCCAGCAGCCCGACAGATTCCAATTCACCCCTCCACTTT. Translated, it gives CASSPTDSNSPLHF. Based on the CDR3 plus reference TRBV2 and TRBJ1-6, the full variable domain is EPEVTQTPSHQVTQMGQEVILRCVPISNHLYFYWYRQILGQKVEFLVSFYNNEISEKSEIFDDQFSVERPDGSNFTLKIRSTKLEDSAMYFCASSPTDSNSPLHFGNGTRLTVT.

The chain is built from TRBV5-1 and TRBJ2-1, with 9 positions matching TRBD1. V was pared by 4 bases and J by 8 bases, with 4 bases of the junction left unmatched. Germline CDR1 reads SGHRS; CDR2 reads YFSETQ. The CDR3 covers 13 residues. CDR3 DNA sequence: TGCGCCAGCAGCAGGGACAGGGTGGATGAGCAGTTCTTC. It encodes CASSRDRVDEQFF.

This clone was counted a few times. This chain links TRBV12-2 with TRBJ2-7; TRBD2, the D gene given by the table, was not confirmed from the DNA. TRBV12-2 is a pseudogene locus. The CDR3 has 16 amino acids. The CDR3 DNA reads TGTGCAAGTCGCTTAGTCATTACTAGCGGACCCTACGAGCAGTACTTC. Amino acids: CASRLVITSGPYEQYF.

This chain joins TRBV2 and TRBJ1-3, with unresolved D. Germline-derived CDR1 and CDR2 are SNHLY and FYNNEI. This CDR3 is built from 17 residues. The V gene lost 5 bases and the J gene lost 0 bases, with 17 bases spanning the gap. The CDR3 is CASSRRGSRFSGNTIYF. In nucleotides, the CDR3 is TGTGCCAGCAGTCGGCGCGGGTCCAGGTTCTCTGGAAACACCATATATTTT.